This T cell receptor beta chain was captured by sequencing in a study of primary melanoma T cells and metastatic recurrence (dated by TCRdb to 2020 to 2022). Context from the whole study: A total of 150 to 200 primary melanomas made up the cohort, all of stage T2 to T4 and more than 1 mm thick. Whether patient outcome could be predicted by T-cell fraction and T-cell repertoire clonality in primary melanoma tumors was the question this study put to the test. The T-cell fraction measured by TCR beta sequencing was weighed against progression-free survival, the clinical outcome chosen for the comparison. Histopathological grading of tumor-infiltrating lymphocytes served as the comparison point for the T-cell fraction derived from sequencing.

Beyond this particular receptor, the publication reports: Reportedly, adding T-cell fraction to tumor thickness improved progression-free survival prediction more than adding any other histopathological variable did. Tumor T-cell fraction was reported to predict progression-free survival independently of thickness, ulceration, mitotic rate and age. The authors presented an effective T-cell-mediated antitumor response in primary melanoma only as a suggestion and not as a demonstrated mechanism. A T-cell fraction above 20% appeared protective regardless of ulceration status, mitotic rate or nodal disease.

The library was prepared using the immunoSEQ multiplex PCR assay. High-throughput sequencing of the T-cell receptor beta chain was performed on primary melanoma tumor tissue. Regarding the original processing steps: Among the repertoire analyses were the distribution of insertions and deletions and the sharing of TCRB CDR3 between samples. A gradient-boosted model ranked the predictive value of the T-cell fraction against histopathological variables. TCRdb took this table from immuneACCESS and kept in-frame rearrangements with V and J called. Such tables lack part of the clones; where checked against another copy, unresolved V genes explain under half of the gap, and the rest is unexplained. V, J and clone size reflect that table, while D and trimming were determined from the DNA. The sample includes roughly 1,400 clones, with over 65% observed a single time. The top ten clonotypes cover around 32% of the sample.

The germline V and J ends show losses of 1 base and 10 bases respectively, and no gene match explains 5 bases of the junction. CDR1 and CDR2 (SGHNT, YENEEA) derive from the germline V gene. The CDR3 covers 14 residues, taking in both the cysteine and the phenylalanine. Here the CDR3 DNA is all that survives: 42 bases in frame from base 1. The primary melanoma of each patient had been surgically resected and was considered potentially curable but at risk of metastatic recurrence. A remark on this clone: This receptor's antigen is unknown. Per-base quality was not reported, and no clone a single base away is much larger than it.

The rearranged chain carries TRBV11-3 and TRBJ2-1, and TRBD2 aligns with 9 junction nucleotides. The receptor was derived from a human donor with melanoma. The sequencing input was melanoma tumor tissue. The CDR3 protein sequence reads: CASSLGGGEREQFF. The sequenced DNA is TGTGCCAGCAGCTTAGGCGGGGGGGAGAGGGAGCAGTTCTTC.